This T cell receptor beta chain was sequenced in a study of shared clonotypes between healthy human individuals. Selected positively for CCR7 and CD45RO-negative, naive CD8 cells excluded terminally differentiated effector memory CD45RA+ cells. Whole-study results and caveats: Researchers found naive subsets generally carried larger estimated richness than memory subsets.

This clone has a handful of counts. Its antigen is as yet unknown. The V segment lost 0 bases and the J segment 5 bases; nucleotides outside the gene matches: 6. CDR1 and CDR2 (germline): PRHDT, FYEKMQ (reference sequence). CDR3 length: 16 residues. Using immunoSEQ multiplex PCR, the repertoire was profiled, and TCRdb retains in-frame clones only, with some absent. Of some 2.1 million clones in the sample, about 95% are singletons; the top ten hold around 1.1%. The origin of this receptor is a man in his late teens or twenties in good health. Sequenced sample: naive CD8+ T cells sorted from blood. V usage is TRBV13 and J usage is TRBJ1-2; 10 nucleotides match TRBD1. Written as DNA, the CDR3 is TGTGCCAGCAGCTTAGGTTACCGGACAGGGGGTTATGGCTACACCTTC. Amino acids: CASSLGYRTGGYGYTF.